Detailed here is one TCR beta chain. Per the study methods: Cell counts per sample came from amplifying reference gene primers. TCRdb's table, derived via immunoSEQ multiplex PCR, lists solely in-frame clones and lacks some. Clone size and the V and J calls come from that table; the DNA yielded D and trimming. The sample lists some 31,000 clones, about 90% occurring once. V was clipped by 6 bases and J by 3 bases, with 12 bases between them. The length of the CDR3 is 12 residues. Germline V CDR1 and CDR2: SQVTM, ANQGSEA. This sample stems from a study of blood T cell repertoires in COVID-19. About the research overall: Collection of acute and convalescent COVID-19 samples took place in the United States, Italy and Spain. T cells, B-cell-depleted T cells, or PBMCs supplied cDNA or gDNA.

Sequencing was done on a sample of peripheral blood. The J gene is TRBJ2-7, the V gene TRBV29-1; D uncertain. The clonotype was recovered from a human donor with active COVID-19. The donor label of this sample is uncertain. The CDR3 spells CSVADGNYEQYF. The CDR3 DNA reads as TGCAGCGTGGCGGATGGTAACTACGAGCAGTACTTC.